This T cell receptor (beta chain) is from a study of T cells after yellow fever vaccination. Trimming pared 6 bases from V and 8 bases from J, leaving 12 bases between. The CDR3 has 12 amino acids. In its sample, this clonotype was seen a few times. Its target is not known. TCRdb reprocessed the 5' RACE reads with MiXCR, giving one entry per CDR3 protein. The sample has about 550,000 distinct CDR3 sequences; 15% to 20% are singletons. Study-level findings and limits: Abundant clonotypes from the bulk population could have been carried over as contaminants into FACS-sorted repertoires.

The material sequenced was PBMCs, taken 15 days after the yellow fever booster vaccination. This chain links TRBV12-3 or TRBV12-4 with TRBJ2-3; a possible D gene is TRBD2 (6 bases). The receptor comes from a young man who received the YFV17D yellow fever vaccine. In DNA form, the CDR3 reads TGTGCCAGCAGCCCGACGGGACTTACGCAGTATTTT. Translated: CASSPTGLTQYF.